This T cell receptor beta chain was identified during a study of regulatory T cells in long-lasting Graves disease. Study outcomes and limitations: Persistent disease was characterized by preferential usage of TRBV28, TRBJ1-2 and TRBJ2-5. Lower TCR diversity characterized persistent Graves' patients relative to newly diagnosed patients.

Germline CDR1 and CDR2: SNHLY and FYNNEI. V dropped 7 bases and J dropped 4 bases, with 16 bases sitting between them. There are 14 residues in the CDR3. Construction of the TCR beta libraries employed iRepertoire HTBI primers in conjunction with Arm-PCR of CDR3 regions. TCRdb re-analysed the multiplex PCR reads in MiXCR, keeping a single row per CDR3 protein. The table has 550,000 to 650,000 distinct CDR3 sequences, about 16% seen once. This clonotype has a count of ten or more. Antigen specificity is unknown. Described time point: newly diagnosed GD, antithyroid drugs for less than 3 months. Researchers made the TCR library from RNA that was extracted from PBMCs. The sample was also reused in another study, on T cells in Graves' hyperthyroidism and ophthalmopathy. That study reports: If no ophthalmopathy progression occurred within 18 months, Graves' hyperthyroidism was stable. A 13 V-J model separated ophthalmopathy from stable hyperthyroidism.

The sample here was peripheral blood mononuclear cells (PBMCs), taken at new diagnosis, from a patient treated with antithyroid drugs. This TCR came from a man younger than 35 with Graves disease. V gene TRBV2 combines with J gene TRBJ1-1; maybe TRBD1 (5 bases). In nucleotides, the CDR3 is TGTGCCAGCACGAGCGGGGGTATGGCCACTGAAGCTTTCTTT. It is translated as CASTSGGMATEAFF.